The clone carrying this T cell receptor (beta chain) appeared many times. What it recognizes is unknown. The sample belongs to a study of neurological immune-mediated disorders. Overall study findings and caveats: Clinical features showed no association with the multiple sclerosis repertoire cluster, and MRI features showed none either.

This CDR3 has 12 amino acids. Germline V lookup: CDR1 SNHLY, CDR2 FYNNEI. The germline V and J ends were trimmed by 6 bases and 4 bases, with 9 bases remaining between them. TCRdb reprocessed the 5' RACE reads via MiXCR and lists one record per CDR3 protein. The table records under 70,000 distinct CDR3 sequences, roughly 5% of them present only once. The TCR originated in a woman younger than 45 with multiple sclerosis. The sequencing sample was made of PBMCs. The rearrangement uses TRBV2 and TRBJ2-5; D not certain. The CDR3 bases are TGTGCCAGCAGGGTGATGAGAGAGACCCAGTACTTC. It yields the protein CASRVMRETQYF.